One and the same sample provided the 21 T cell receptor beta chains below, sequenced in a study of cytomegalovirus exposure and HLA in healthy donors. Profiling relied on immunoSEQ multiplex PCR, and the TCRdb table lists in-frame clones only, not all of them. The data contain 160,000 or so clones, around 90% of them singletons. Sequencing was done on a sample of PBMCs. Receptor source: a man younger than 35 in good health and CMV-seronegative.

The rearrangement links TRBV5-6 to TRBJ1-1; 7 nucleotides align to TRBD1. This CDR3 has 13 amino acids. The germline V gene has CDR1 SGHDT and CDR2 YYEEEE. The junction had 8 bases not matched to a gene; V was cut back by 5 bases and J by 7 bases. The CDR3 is CASRETGYIEAFF. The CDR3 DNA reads TGTGCCAGCAGAGAGACAGGGTACATTGAAGCTTTCTTT.

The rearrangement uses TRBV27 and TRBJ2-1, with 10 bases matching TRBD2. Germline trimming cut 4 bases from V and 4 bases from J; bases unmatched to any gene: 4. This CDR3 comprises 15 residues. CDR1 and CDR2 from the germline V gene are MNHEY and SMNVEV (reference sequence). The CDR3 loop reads CASSSGTSVYNEQFF. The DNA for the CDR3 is TGTGCCAGCAGTTCCGGGACTAGCGTTTACAATGAGCAGTTCTTC.

The CDR3 bases are TGCGCCAGCAGTGAGTCAAGGCAGGGCAATCAGCCCCAGCATTTT. Amino acids: CASSESRQGNQPQHF. The genes are TRBV10-2 and TRBJ1-5; D remains unclear. The V and J ends lost 0 bases and 2 bases respectively, with 8 bases between them. The germline CDR1 and CDR2 sequences are WSHSY and SAAADI. CDR3 length equals 15 residues.

The CDR3 loop reads CASSYDTAANNSPLHF. Here the CDR3 DNA reads TGTGCCAGCAGTTACGACACCGCCGCTAATAATTCACCCCTCCACTTT. The rearrangement uses TRBV6-5 and TRBJ1-6; D call uncertain. Trimming left V 2 bases short and J 5 bases short, with 13 bases between. CDR3 length equals 16 residues. Germline lookup yields CDR1 MNHEY and CDR2 SVGAGI.

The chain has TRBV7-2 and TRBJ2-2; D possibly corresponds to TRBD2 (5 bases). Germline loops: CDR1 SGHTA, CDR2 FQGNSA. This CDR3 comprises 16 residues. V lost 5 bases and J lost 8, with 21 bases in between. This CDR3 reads CASSPEVPRSGGELFF. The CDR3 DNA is TGTGCCAGCAGCCCAGAGGTGCCTAGATCGGGGGGGGAGCTGTTTTTT.

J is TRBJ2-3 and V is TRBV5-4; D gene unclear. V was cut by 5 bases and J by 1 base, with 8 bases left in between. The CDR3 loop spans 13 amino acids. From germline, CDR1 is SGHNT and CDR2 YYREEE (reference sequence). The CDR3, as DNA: TGTGCCAGCAGTCAGGTGGGCACAGATACGCAGTATTTT. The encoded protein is CASSQVGTDTQYF.

Here the CDR3 DNA reads TGTGCCACCGAAAGCCCCGGGACTCAGGATACGCAGTATTTT. Amino acid sequence: CATESPGTQDTQYF. The chain employs TRBV15 and TRBJ2-3, with D possibly TRBD2 on 6 matching bases. Between the trimmed V and J ends, which lost 8 bases and 6 bases, there was a span of 18 bases. Per the germline V gene, CDR1 is LNHNV and CDR2 is YYDKDF (reference sequence). The CDR3 has 14 residues.

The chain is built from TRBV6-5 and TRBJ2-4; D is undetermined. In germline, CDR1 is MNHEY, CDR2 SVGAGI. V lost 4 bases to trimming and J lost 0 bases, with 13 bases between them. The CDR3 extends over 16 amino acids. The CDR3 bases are TGTGCCAGCAGTTTAAGCCTCAGGTTAGCCAAAAACATTCAGTACTTC. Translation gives CASSLSLRLAKNIQYF.

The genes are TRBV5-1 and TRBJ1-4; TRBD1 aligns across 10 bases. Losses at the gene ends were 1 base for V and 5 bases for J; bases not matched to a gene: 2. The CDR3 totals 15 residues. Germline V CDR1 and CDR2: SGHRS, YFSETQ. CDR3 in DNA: TGCGCCAGCAGCTTGATGGGACAGGGGAATGAAAAACTGTTTTTT. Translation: CASSLMGQGNEKLFF.

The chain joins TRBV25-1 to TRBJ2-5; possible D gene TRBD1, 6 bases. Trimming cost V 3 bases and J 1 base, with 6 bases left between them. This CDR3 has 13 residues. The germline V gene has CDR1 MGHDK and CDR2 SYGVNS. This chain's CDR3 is CASSEGAQETQYF. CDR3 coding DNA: TGTGCCAGCAGTGAGGGGGCCCAAGAGACCCAGTACTTC.

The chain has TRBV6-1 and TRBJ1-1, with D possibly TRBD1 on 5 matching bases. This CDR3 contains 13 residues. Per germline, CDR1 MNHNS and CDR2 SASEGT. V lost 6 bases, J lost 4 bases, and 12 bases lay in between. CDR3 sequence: CASSKVGGTEAFF. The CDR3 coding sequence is TGTGCCAGCAGCAAAGTGGGGGGCACTGAAGCTTTCTTT.

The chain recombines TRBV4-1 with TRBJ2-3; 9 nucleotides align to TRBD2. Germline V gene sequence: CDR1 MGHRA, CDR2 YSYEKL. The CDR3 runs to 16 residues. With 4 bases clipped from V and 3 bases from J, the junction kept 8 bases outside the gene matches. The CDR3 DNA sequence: TGCGCCAGCAGCCCCGCCCTAGCGGGAATGACAGATACGCAGTATTTT. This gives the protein CASSPALAGMTDTQYF.

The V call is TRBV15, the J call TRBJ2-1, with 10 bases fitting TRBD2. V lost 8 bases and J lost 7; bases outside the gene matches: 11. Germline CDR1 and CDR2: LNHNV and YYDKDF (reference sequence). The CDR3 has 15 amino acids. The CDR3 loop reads CATHSGIAGGNEQFF. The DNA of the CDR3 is TGTGCCACCCACTCGGGAATAGCGGGAGGAAATGAGCAGTTCTTC.

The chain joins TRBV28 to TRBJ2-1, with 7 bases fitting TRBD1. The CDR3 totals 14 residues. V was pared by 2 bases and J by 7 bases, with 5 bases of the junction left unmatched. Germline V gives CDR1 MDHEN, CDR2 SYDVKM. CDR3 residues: CASSLPLRGNEQFF. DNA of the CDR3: TGTGCCAGCAGTTTACCGCTCAGGGGGAATGAGCAGTTCTTC. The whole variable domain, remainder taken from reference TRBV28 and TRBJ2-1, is DVKVTQSSRYLVKRTGEKVFLECVQDMDHENMFWYRQDPGLGLRLIYFSYDVKMKEKGDIPEGYSVSREKKERFSLILESASTNQTSMYLCASSLPLRGNEQFFGPGTRLTVL.

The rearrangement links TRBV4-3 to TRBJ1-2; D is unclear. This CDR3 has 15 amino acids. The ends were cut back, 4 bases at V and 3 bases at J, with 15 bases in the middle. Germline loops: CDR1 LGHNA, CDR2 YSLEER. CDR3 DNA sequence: TGCGCCAGCAGCCCCCGAAGGAGTGCGGACTATGGCTACACCTTC. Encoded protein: CASSPRRSADYGYTF.

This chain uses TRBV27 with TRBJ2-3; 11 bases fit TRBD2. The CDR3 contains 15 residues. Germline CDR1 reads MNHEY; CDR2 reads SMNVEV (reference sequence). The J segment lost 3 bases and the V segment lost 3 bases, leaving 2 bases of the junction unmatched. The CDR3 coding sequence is TGTGCCAGCAGTTTTAGACTAGCGGGGACAGATACGCAGTATTTT. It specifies CASSFRLAGTDTQYF.

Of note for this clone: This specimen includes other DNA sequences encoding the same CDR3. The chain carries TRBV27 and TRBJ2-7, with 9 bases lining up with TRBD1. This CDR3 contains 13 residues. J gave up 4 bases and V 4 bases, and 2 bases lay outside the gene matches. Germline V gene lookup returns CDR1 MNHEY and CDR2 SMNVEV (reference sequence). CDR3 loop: CASSSGQGYEQYF. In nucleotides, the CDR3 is TGTGCCAGCAGTTCTGGACAGGGGTACGAGCAGTACTTC.

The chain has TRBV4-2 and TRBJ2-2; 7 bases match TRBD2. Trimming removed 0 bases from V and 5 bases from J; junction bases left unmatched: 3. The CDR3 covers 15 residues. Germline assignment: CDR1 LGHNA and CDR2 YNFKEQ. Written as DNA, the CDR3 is TGTGCCAGCAGCCAAGAAGCGGGAAAAACCGGGGAGCTGTTTTTT. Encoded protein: CASSQEAGKTGELFF.

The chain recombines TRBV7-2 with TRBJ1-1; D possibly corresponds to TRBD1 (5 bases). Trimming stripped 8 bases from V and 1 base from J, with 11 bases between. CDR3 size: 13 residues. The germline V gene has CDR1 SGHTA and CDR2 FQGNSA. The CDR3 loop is CASGFQGNTEAFF. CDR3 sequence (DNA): TGTGCCAGCGGATTCCAGGGGAACACTGAAGCTTTCTTT.

CDR3 region: CAGVSGQDNSPLHF. CDR3 DNA sequence: TGTGCCGGGGTATCGGGACAGGATAATTCACCCCTCCACTTT. The chain uses TRBV2 and TRBJ1-6; TRBD1 agrees at 8 bases. The CDR3 totals 14 residues. Per the germline V gene, CDR1 is SNHLY and CDR2 is FYNNEI. Germline trimming cut 11 bases from V and 5 bases from J; bases unmatched to any gene: 8.

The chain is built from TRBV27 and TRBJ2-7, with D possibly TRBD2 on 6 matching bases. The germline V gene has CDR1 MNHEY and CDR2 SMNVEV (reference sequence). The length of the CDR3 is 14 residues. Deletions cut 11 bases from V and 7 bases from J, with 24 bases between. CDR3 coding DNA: TGTGCCGTCGGAGGGGCTACCGGACGGGGGGAGCAGTACTTC. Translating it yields CAVGGATGRGEQYF.